Listed here are 15 T cell receptor beta chains from one sample, sequenced in a study of blood T cell repertoires in COVID-19 (dated by TCRdb to about 2020). Library generation was performed with the immunoSEQ multiplex PCR assay. Here the immuneACCESS table is served through TCRdb, limited to in-frame sequences with V and J called. Missing clones are a known gap in these copies; in checked studies unresolved V genes cover under half, and the rest lacks a known reason. In this sample the table shows 95,000 to 130,000 clones, around four fifths of which occur a single time. Of the sample, approximately 2.1% is held by the ten largest clones. The sequencing input was peripheral blood. Receptor source: a man under 40 with acute or convalescent COVID-19.

The V call is TRBV7-9, the J call TRBJ1-1; 11 bases are shared with TRBD1. In germline, CDR1 is SEHNR, CDR2 FQNEAQ (reference sequence). V trimming: 5 bases; J trimming: 5 bases; junction bases outside the gene matches: 7. The CDR3 contains 15 residues. This CDR3 is CASSLRTGGMTEAFF. The CDR3 DNA is TGTGCCAGCAGCCTGAGGACAGGGGGCATGACTGAAGCTTTCTTT.

CDR3 amino acids: CASSRRQGSTF. For the CDR3, the DNA is TGTGCCAGCAGTAGAAGACAGGGATCCACCTTC. V and J are TRBV6-5 and TRBJ1-2, with TRBD1 matching 7 bases. With 5 bases clipped from V and 13 bases from J, the junction kept 7 bases outside the gene matches. This CDR3 is 11 amino acids long. Germline V CDR1 and CDR2: MNHEY, SVGAGI.

CDR3 sequence: CASSEVVGTTHEQYV. The DNA for the CDR3 is TGTGCCAGCAGTGAAGTAGTCGGGACTACTCACGAGCAGTACGTC. This rearrangement joins TRBV6-1 to TRBJ2-7, with 7 bases matching TRBD2. V shed 1 base, J shed 5 bases, and the junction held 8 bases outside the gene matches. Germline CDR1 MNHNS, CDR2 SASEGT. This CDR3 spans 15 amino acids.

This sequence joins TRBV9 and TRBJ2-1; D is unclear. The length of the CDR3 is 12 residues. Germline CDR1 SGDLS, CDR2 YYNGEE. The V end lost 3 bases, the J end lost 7 bases, and 8 bases lay between the germline ends. CDR3 protein: CASSAPENEQFF. In DNA form, the CDR3 reads TGTGCCAGCAGCGCCCCTGAGAATGAGCAGTTCTTC.

The chain is built from TRBV7-9 and TRBJ1-1; D possibly corresponds to TRBD1 (6 bases). CDR3 length: 13 amino acids. CDR1 is SEHNR, CDR2 FQNEAQ, per germline (reference sequence). V lost 1 base and J lost 7, with 10 bases in between. The CDR3 sequence is CASSLGTANEAFF. The CDR3 region has the DNA TGTGCCAGCAGCTTAGGGACAGCCAATGAAGCTTTCTTT.

This sequence joins TRBV11-2 and TRBJ2-5; TRBD2 aligns across 7 bases. Trimming at V came to 1 base and at J to 5 bases, leaving 4 bases not matched to a gene. Germline V CDR1 and CDR2: SGHAT, FQNNGV. This CDR3 is 14 amino acids long. The CDR3 DNA reads as TGTGCCAGCAGCTTAGTCGGGAGGATGGAGACCCAGTACTTC. It is translated as CASSLVGRMETQYF. Full variable domain (remainder filled in from reference TRBV11-2 and TRBJ2-5): EAGVAQSPRYKIIEKRQSVAFWCNPISGHATLYWYQQILGQGPKLLIQFQNNGVVDDSQLPKDRFSAERLKGVDSTLKIQPAKLEDSAVYLCASSLVGRMETQYFGPGTRLLVL.

The chain carries TRBV5-1 and TRBJ1-5, with unresolved D. The germline V gene encodes CDR1 SGHRS and CDR2 YFSETQ. V lost 1 base and J lost 7, with 9 bases in between. The CDR3 loop spans 13 amino acids. CDR3 in DNA: TGCGCCAGCAGCTTGTCCGGGGAACAGCCCCAGCATTTT. Its protein product is CASSLSGEQPQHF.

As to this clone: Other DNA sequences in this specimen translate into the identical CDR3. The genes are TRBV19 and TRBJ1-5, with D tentatively TRBD1 (5 bases). Germline CDR1 and CDR2: LNHDA and SQIVND (reference sequence). The CDR3 is 15 residues long. V was shortened by 3 bases and J by 0 bases, with 9 bases between the two germline ends. CDR3 loop: CASSIAGYSNQPQHF. CDR3 bases: TGTGCCAGTAGTATCGCAGGGTATAGCAATCAGCCCCAGCATTTT.

This clone appeared once. V and J are TRBV5-1 and TRBJ1-2; D not resolved. Germline CDR1 SGHRS, CDR2 YFSETQ. V lost 4 bases to trimming and J lost 4 bases, with 14 bases between them. There are 14 residues in the CDR3. CDR3 sequence (DNA): TGCGCCAGCAGCATCGACAATTCTCCCTATGGCTACACCTTC. Translating gives CASSIDNSPYGYTF. The whole variable domain, filled in from reference TRBV5-1 and TRBJ1-2, reads KAGVTQTPRYLIKTRGQQVTLSCSPISGHRSVSWYQQTPGQGLQFLFEYFSETQRNKGNFPGRFSGRQFSNSRSEMNVSTLELGDSALYLCASSIDNSPYGYTFGSGTRLTVV.

V and J are TRBV6-2 or TRBV6-3 and TRBJ1-5, with D hard to call. CDR1 and CDR2 from the germline V gene are MNHEY and SVGEGT. V shed 2 bases and J shed 6 bases, with 8 bases lying between them. This CDR3 has 13 residues. CDR3 sequence (DNA): TGTGCCAGCAGTTACACGTCGGGTCAGCCCCAGCATTTT. Its translation is CASSYTSGQPQHF.

The V call is TRBV6-1, the J call TRBJ2-1; unclear D gene. V dropped 1 base and J dropped 9 bases, with 4 bases sitting between them. Germline V gene sequence: CDR1 MNHNS, CDR2 SASEGT. The CDR3 has 11 residues. In DNA, the CDR3 is TGTGCCAGCAGTGAAGTCCGTGAGCAGTTCTTC. Amino acids: CASSEVREQFF.

The chain uses TRBV7-6 and TRBJ2-7; 10 bases align to TRBD1. V lost 1 base to trimming and J lost 3 bases; unmatched junction nucleotides: 3. The CDR3 extends over 15 amino acids. Germline V gives CDR1 SGHVS, CDR2 FNYEAQ. CDR3 coding DNA: TGTGCCAGCAGCTTAGGGCGGGACAGGGGCTACGAGCAGTACTTC. Translated, it gives CASSLGRDRGYEQYF.

V is TRBV19 and J is TRBJ1-2; 8 bases line up with TRBD1. The germline V gene encodes CDR1 LNHDA and CDR2 SQIVND (reference sequence). The CDR3 totals 13 residues. The CDR3, as DNA: TGTGCAGCCCAGGGGCAGGGGGCTGGTGGCTACACCTTC. Its translation is CAAQGQGAGGYTF. Together with reference TRBV19 and TRBJ1-2, the CDR3 gives the full variable domain: DGGITQSPKYLFRKEGQNVTLSCEQNLNHDAMYWYRQDPGQGLRLIYYSQIVNDFQKGDIAEGYSVSREKKESFPLTVTSAQKNPTAFYLCAAQGQGAGGYTFGSGTRLTVV.

The J gene is TRBJ1-2, the V gene TRBV30; D is unresolved. Trimming left V 4 bases short and J 8 bases short, with 11 bases between. CDR1 is GTSNPN and CDR2 is SVGIG in the germline V gene (reference sequence). The length of the CDR3 is 11 residues. The CDR3 loop reads CAWTSAYGYTF. As DNA, the CDR3 is TGTGCCTGGACCTCCGCCTACGGCTACACCTTC.

In nucleotides, the CDR3 is TGTGCCAGCAGCCCCCCGGGACTAGCGTCGAACACCGGGGAGCTGTTTTTT. It yields the protein CASSPPGLASNTGELFF. The gene calls are TRBV28 and TRBJ2-2; 10 bases map to TRBD2. The CDR3 is made up of 17 amino acids. Germline-derived CDR1 and CDR2 are MDHEN and SYDVKM. V lost 6 bases and J lost 0; bases outside the gene matches: 7.